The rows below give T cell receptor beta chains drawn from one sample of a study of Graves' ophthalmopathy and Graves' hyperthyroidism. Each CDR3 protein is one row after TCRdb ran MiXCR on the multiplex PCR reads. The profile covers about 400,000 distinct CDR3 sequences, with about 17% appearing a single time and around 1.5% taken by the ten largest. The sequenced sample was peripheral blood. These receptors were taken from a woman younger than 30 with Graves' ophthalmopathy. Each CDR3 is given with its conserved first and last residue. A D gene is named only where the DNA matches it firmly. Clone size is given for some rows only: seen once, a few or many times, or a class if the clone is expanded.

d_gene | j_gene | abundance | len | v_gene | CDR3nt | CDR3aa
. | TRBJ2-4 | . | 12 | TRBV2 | TGTGCCAGCAGTGAGTCAGCCAACATTCAGTACTTC | CASSESANIQYF
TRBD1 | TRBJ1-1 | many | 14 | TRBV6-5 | TGTGCCAGCAGTTCGGACAGGGGCGCCACCGGAGCTTTCTTT | CASSSDRGATGAFF
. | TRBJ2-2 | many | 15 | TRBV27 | TGTGCCAGCAACACGCAAGGGGGTCGCACCGGGGAGCTGTTTTTT | CASNTQGGRTGELFF
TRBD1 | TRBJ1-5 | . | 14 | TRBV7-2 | TGTGCCAGCAGGGATCAGGGGGCAAATCAGCCCCAGCATTTT | CASRDQGANQPQHF
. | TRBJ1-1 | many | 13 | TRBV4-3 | TGCGCCAGCAGCCAAGGTACGGTGACAGAAGCTTTCTTT | CASSQGTVTEAFF
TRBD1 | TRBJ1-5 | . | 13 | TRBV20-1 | TGCAGTGCCCCGGACAGGAACAATCAGCCCCAGCATTTT | CSAPDRNNQPQHF
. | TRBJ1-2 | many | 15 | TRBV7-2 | TGTGCCAGCAGCCCCCTTCGGGAGCGGGGATACGGCTACACCTTC | CASSPLRERGYGYTF
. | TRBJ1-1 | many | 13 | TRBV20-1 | TGCAGTGCCTACAGGGCTATGAACACTGAAGCTTTCTTT | CSAYRAMNTEAFF
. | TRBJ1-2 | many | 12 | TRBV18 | TGTGCCAGCTCAGGTGGGAAGGATGGCTACACCTTC | CASSGGKDGYTF
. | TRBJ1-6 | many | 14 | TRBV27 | TGTGCCAGCGGGGCCCTGATAAATAATTCACCCCTCCACTTT | CASGALINNSPLHF
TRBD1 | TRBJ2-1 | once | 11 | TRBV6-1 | TGTGCCAGCAGCCGGGACAGTAGGCAGTTCTTC | CASSRDSRQFF